This T cell receptor beta chain was obtained from a study of blood T cell repertoires in COVID-19. A single count supports this clone. At one end the junction does not follow the germline gene, possibly because of a read error. While infection was still active, Seattle patients were enrolled and then followed longitudinally. The germline CDR1 and CDR2 sequences are SNHLY and FYNNEI. The CDR3 contains 14 residues. TCRdb's copy holds only in-frame clones and misses some; the assay was immunoSEQ multiplex PCR. The sample yields roughly 200,000 clones, 84% seen once. The sequence was obtained from a woman over 75 with COVID-19, enrolled during active disease. The V and J genes are TRBV2 and TRBJ1-4; 7 bases map to TRBD1. Sequenced material: peripheral blood. The CDR3 is CASREDRVGEKLFF. The CDR3 coding sequence is TGTGCCAGCAGAGAAGACAGGGTGGGTGAAAAACTGTTTTTT.